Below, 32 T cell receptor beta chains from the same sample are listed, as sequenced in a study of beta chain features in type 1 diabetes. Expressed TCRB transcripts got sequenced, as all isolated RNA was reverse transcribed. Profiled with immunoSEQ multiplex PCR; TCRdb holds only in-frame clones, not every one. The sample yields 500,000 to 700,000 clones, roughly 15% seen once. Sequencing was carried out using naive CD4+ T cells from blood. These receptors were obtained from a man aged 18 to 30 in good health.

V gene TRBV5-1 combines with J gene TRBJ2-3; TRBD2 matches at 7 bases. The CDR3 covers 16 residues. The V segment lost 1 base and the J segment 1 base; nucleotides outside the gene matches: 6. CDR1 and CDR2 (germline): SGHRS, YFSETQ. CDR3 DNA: TGCGCCAGCAGCTTGAGCGTAGCGGGTGGCACAGATACGCAGTATTTT. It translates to CASSLSVAGGTDTQYF.

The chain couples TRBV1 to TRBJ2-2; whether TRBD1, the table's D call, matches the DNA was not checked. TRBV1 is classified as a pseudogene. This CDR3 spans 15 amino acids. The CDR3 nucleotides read TGCACCAGCAGCCGTGGGGGCCCGAACACCGGGGAGCTGTTTTTT. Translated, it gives CTSSRGGPNTGELFF.

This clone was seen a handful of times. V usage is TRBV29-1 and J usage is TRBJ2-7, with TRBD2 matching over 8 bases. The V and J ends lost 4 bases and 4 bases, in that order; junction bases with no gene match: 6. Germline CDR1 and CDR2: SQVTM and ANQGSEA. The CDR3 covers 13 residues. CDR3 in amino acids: CSVGRGGLYEQYF. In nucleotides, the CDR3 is TGCAGCGTTGGTCGGGGGGGTTTGTACGAGCAGTACTTC.

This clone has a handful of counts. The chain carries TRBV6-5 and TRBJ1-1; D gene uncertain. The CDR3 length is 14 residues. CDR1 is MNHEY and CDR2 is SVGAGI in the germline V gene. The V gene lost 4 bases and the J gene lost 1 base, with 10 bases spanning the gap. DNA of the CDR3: TGTGCCAGCAGTTTGGGAGGGAGGAACACTGAAGCTTTCTTT. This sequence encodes CASSLGGRNTEAFF.

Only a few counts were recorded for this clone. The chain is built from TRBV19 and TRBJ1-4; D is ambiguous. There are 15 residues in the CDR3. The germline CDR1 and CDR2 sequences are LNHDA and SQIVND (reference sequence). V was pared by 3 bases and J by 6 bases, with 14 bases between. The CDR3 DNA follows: TGTGCCAGTAGTATGCGTACCAAGACGGATGAAAAACTGTTTTTT. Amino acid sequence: CASSMRTKTDEKLFF. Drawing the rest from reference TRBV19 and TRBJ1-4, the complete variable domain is DGGITQSPKYLFRKEGQNVTLSCEQNLNHDAMYWYRQDPGQGLRLIYYSQIVNDFQKGDIAEGYSVSREKKESFPLTVTSAQKNPTAFYLCASSMRTKTDEKLFFGSGTQLSVL.

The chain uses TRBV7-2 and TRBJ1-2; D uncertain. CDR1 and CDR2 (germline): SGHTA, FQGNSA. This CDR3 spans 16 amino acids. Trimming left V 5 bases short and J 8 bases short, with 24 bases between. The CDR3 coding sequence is TGTGCCAGCAGCCAGGCGGGTATAGGTGGGATAGAAGGCTACACCTTC. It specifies CASSQAGIGGIEGYTF.

DNA for the CDR3: TGTGCCAGCAGCTTAGTCGTGGACTATGGCTACACCTTC. It translates to CASSLVVDYGYTF. J is TRBJ1-2 and V is TRBV7-8, with D unclear. The CDR3 length is 13 residues. V was cut by 1 base and J by 3 bases, with 6 bases left in between. Per germline, CDR1 SGHVS and CDR2 FQNEAQ. Combining the CDR3 with reference TRBV7-8 and TRBJ1-2 gives the whole variable domain GAGVSQSPRYKVAKRGQDVALRCDPISGHVSLFWYQQALGQGPEFLTYFQNEAQLDKSGLPSDRFFAERPEGSVSTLKIQRTQQEDSAVYLCASSLVVDYGYTFGSGTRLTVV.

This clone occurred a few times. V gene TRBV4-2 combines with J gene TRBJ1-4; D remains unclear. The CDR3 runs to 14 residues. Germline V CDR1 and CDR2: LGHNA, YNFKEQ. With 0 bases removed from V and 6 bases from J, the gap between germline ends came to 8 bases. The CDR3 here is CASSQEGWYEKLFF. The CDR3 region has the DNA TGTGCCAGCAGCCAAGAGGGATGGTATGAAAAACTGTTTTTT.

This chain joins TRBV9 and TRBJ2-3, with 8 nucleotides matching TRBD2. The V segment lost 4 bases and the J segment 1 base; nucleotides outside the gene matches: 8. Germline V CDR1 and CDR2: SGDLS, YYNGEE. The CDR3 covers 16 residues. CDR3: CASSIGRRGGTDTQYF. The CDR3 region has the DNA TGTGCCAGCAGCATTGGACGGCGGGGGGGCACAGATACGCAGTATTTT.

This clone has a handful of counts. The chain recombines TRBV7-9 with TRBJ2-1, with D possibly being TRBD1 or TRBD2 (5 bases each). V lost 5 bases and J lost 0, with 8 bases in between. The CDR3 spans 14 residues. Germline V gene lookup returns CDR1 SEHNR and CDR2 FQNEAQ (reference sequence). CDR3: CASSLGGSYNEQFF. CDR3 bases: TGTGCCAGCAGCCTTGGGGGCTCCTACAATGAGCAGTTCTTC.

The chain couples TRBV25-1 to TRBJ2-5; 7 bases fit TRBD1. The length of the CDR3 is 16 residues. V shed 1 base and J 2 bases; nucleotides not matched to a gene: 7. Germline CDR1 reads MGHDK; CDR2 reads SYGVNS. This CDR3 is CASSEFKGAGQETQYF. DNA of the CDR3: TGTGCCAGCAGTGAATTTAAGGGGGCAGGGCAAGAGACCCAGTACTTC.

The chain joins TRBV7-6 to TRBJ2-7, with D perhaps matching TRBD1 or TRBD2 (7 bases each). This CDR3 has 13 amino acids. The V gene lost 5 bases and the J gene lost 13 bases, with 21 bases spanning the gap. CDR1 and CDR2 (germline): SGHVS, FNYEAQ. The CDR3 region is CASSPIQGGGGYF. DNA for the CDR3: TGTGCCAGCAGCCCAATTCAGGGAGGGGGCGGTTACTTC. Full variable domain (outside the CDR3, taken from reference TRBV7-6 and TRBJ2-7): GAGVSQSPRYKVTKRGQDVALRCDPISGHVSLYWYRQALGQGPEFLTYFNYEAQQDKSGLPNDRFSAERPEGSISTLTIQRTEQRDSAMYRCASSPIQGGGGYFGPGTRLTVT.

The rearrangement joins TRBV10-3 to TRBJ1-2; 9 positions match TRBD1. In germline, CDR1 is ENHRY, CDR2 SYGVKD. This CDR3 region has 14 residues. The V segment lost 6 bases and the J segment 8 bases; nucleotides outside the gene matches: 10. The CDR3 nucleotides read TGTGCCATCAGAGGACAGGGGATCATGGACGGCTACACCTTC. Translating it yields CAIRGQGIMDGYTF.

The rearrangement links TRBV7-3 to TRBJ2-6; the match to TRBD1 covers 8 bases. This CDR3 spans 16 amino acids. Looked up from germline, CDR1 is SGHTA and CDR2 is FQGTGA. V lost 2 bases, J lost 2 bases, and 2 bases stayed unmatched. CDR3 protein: CASSLQGAAGANVLTF. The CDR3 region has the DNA TGTGCCAGCAGCTTACAGGGGGCGGCTGGGGCCAACGTCCTGACTTTC.

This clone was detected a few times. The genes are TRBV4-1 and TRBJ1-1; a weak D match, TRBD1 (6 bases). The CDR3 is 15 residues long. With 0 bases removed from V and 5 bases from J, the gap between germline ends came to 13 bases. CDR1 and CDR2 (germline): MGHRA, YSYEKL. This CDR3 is CASSQDHGGTTEAFF. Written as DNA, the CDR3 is TGCGCCAGCAGCCAAGATCATGGGGGGACAACTGAAGCTTTCTTT.

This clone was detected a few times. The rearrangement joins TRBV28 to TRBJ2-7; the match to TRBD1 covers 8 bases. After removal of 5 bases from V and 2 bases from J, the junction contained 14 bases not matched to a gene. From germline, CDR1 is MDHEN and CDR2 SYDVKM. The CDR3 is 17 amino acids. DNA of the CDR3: TGTGCCAGCAGTCCGGGACAGGTTACCTACATCGCCTACGAGCAGTACTTC. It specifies CASSPGQVTYIAYEQYF.

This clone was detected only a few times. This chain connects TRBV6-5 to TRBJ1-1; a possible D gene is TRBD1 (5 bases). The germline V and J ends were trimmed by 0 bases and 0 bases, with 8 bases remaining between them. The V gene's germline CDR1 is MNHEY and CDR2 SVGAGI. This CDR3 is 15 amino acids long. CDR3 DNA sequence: TGTGCCAGCAGTTACTCGAGGGGCATGAACACTGAAGCTTTCTTT. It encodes CASSYSRGMNTEAFF.

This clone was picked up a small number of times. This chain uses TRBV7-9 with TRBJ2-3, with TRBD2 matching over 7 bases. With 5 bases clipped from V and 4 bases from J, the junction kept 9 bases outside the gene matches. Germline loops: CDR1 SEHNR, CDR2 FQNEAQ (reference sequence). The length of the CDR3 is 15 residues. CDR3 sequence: CASSPYWDYSDTQYF. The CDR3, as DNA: TGTGCCAGCAGCCCCTATTGGGACTATTCAGATACGCAGTATTTT.

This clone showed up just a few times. CDR3 amino acids: CSIQSAETQYF. The CDR3 nucleotides read TGCAGCATACAGTCGGCGGAGACCCAGTACTTC. J is TRBJ2-5 and V is TRBV29-1, with D unclear. CDR1 is SQVTM, CDR2 ANQGSEA, per germline. This CDR3 has 11 amino acids. Trimming removed 8 bases from V and 5 bases from J, with 12 bases in between.

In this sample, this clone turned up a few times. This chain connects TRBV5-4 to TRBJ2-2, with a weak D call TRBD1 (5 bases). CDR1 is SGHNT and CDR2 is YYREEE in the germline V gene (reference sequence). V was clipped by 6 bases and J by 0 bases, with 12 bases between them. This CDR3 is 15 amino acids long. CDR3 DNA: TGTGCCAGCAATCTCGACAGTCCGAACACCGGGGAGCTGTTTTTT. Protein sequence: CASNLDSPNTGELFF. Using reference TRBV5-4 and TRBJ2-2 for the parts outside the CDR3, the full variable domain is ETGVTQSPTHLIKTRGQQVTLRCSSQSGHNTVSWYQQALGQGPQFIFQYYREEENGRGNFPPRFSGLQFPNYSSELNVNALELDDSALYLCASNLDSPNTGELFFGEGSRLTVL.

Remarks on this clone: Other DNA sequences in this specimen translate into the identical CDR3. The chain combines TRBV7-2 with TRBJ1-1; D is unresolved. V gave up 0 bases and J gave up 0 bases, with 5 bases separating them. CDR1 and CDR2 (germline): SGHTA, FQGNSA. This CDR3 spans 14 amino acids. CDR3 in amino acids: CASSLAGLNTEAFF. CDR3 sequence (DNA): TGTGCCAGCAGCTTAGCCGGCCTGAACACTGAAGCTTTCTTT.

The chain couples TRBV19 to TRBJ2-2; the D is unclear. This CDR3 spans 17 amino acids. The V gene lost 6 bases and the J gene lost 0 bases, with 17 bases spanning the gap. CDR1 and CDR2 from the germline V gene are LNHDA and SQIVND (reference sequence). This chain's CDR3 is CASRGYGLFANTGELFF. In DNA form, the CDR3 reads TGTGCCAGTAGGGGATACGGGCTGTTCGCGAACACCGGGGAGCTGTTTTTT. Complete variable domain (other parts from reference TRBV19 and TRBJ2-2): DGGITQSPKYLFRKEGQNVTLSCEQNLNHDAMYWYRQDPGQGLRLIYYSQIVNDFQKGDIAEGYSVSREKKESFPLTVTSAQKNPTAFYLCASRGYGLFANTGELFFGEGSRLTVL.

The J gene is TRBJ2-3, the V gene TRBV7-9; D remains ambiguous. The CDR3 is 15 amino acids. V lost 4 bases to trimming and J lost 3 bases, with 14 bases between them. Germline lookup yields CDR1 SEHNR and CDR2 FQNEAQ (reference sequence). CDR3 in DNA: TGTGCCAGCAGCTCGCGGTACCTGGAAACAGATACGCAGTATTTT. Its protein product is CASSSRYLETDTQYF.

CDR3 region: CASRLGQGFGYTF. CDR3 in DNA: TGTGCCAGCAGGCTGGGACAGGGTTTTGGCTACACCTTC. The chain employs TRBV27 and TRBJ1-2; 9 nucleotides match TRBD1. Trimming at V came to 6 bases and at J to 7 bases, leaving 6 bases not matched to a gene. The length of the CDR3 is 13 residues. Germline loops: CDR1 MNHEY, CDR2 SMNVEV (reference sequence).

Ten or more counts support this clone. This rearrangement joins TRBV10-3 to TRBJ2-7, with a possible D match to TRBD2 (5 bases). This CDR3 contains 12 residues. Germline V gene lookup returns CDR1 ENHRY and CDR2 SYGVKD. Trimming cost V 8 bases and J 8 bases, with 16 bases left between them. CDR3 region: CAISEGQNKQYF. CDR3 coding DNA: TGTGCCATCTCCGAGGGTCAGAATAAGCAGTACTTC.

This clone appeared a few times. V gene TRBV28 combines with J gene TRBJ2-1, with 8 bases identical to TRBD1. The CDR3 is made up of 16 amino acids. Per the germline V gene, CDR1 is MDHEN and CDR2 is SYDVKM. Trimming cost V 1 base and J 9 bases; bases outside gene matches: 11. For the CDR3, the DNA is TGTGCCAGCAGTTTATCTCGGACAGGGTTACGGATTGAGCAGTTCTTC. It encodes CASSLSRTGLRIEQFF.

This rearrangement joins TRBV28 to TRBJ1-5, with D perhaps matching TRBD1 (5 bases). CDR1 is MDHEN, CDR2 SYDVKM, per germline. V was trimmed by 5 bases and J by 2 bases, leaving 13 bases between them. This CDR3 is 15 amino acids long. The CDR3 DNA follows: TGTGCCAGCAGTGGTGGGGGGATAGGCAATCAGCCCCAGCATTTT. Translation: CASSGGGIGNQPQHF.

The CDR3 sequence is CASSVTPAGRSGNTIYF. In nucleotides, the CDR3 is TGTGCCAGCAGTGTAACTCCAGCGGGCCGCTCTGGAAACACCATATATTTT. The chain has TRBV6-1 and TRBJ1-3; D is unresolved. Trimming cost V 4 bases and J 0 bases, with 16 bases left between them. This CDR3 spans 17 amino acids. Germline V lookup: CDR1 MNHNS, CDR2 SASEGT.

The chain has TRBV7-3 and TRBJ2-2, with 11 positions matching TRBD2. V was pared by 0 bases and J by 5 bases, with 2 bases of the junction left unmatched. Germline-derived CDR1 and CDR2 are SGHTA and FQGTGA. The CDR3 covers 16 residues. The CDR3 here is CASSLTTSGITGELFF. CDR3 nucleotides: TGTGCCAGCAGCTTAACGACTAGCGGGATAACCGGGGAGCTGTTTTTT.

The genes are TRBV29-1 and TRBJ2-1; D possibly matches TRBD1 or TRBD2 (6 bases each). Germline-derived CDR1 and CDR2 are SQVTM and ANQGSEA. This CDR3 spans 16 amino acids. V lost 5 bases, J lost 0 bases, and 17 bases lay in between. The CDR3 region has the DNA TGCAGCGTTAGGGGGAGCGGGCCAAGCTCCTACAATGAGCAGTTCTTC. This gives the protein CSVRGSGPSSYNEQFF.

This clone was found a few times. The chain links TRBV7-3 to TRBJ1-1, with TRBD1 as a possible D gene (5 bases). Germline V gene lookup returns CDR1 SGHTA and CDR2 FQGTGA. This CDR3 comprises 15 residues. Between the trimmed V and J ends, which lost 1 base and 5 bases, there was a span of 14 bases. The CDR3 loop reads CASSLSAGRRTEAFF. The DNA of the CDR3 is TGTGCCAGCAGCTTAAGTGCAGGGAGAAGGACTGAAGCTTTCTTT.

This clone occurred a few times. The CDR3 spells CSVGETYEQYF. The CDR3 region has the DNA TGCAGCGTTGGGGAGACCTACGAGCAGTACTTC. The J gene is TRBJ2-7, the V gene TRBV29-1; D is possibly TRBD2 (5 bases). The germline CDR1 and CDR2 sequences are SQVTM and ANQGSEA. This CDR3 is 11 amino acids long. Trimming pared 4 bases from V and 2 bases from J, leaving 6 bases between.